This TCR beta chain was documented in a study of somatic mutations in cytotoxic T cells in rheumatoid arthritis (dated by TCRdb to 2015 to 2018). For the wider study: Before any treatment started and right after they were diagnosed, patients gave peripheral blood samples (around 30 ml EDTA). Whether expanded CD8+ T-cell clones in untreated, newly diagnosed rheumatoid arthritis carry somatic mutations was the study question, and clonality was characterized with TCRB deep sequencing. Some V beta antibody-stained T-cell populations were flow-sorted on a FACSAria II or Sony SH800 at nearly 100% purity, and sorted V beta1+ cells also underwent TCRB sequencing. Patient and control groups had essentially identical median ages. TCRB deep sequencing covered over 55 patients with rheumatoid arthritis along with 15 to 25 healthy controls.

Note on this clone: This receptor's antigen is unknown. Within one base of it there is no much larger clone, and no base qualities were kept.

Genomic DNA underwent TCRB CDR3 sequencing using the immunoSEQ assay. The authors processed their data as follows. Patient CD8+ clones larger than 1% were compared against published virus-specific TCRB sequences, and only a few matched. Nothing other than productive TCRB rearrangements was included in the analyses. Defining a clone by its unique TCRB CDR3 sequence, the study calculated clonality as a productive clonality index derived from Shannon entropy. The template counts of each clone relative to the total templates per sample were used to calculate repertoire overlap between two samples. V-gene usage from TCRB sequencing and V-gene usage measured by flow cytometry were correlated (Spearman r of about 0.61). The table was pulled from immuneACCESS by TCRdb, which kept in-frame rearrangements only. Such tables lose some clones; where checked, under half of the loss comes from unresolved V genes, and the rest has no known cause. V, J and clone size derive from that table, while D and trimming were established from the DNA sequence. Across this sample there are under 35,000 clones, with around 87% seen only once. About 10% of the sample is taken by the ten largest.

CD4+ and CD8+ cells were isolated by positive magnetic bead selection on an AutoMACS, and purity was checked by flow cytometry. Clonal expansions were first screened by flow cytometry with a TCR V beta antibody panel, then characterized by TCRB deep sequencing of sorted CD8+ fractions. Ficoll-Paque PLUS density gradient separation was used to isolate peripheral blood mononuclear cells. Nucleospin Tissue or Tissue XS kits were used to extract DNA from CD4-enriched, CD8-enriched or PBMC samples, and a Qubit 2.0 fluorometer was used for quantification. Broad study findings and their caveats: CD8+ clonality increased with age in patients (Spearman r ≈ 0.49) but not in healthy controls. CD8+ T-cell clonality in rheumatoid arthritis patients was not significantly different from that in age-matched healthy controls. In about an eighth of the roughly 65 patients the largest CD8+ clone exceeded 20% of CD8+ cells, and several identical CD8+ TCRB sequences were shared between blood and synovial fluid. It was unknown which antigens the expanded CD8+ clones targeted, and their absence from virus-specific databases did not exclude viral specificity.

Sequencing was performed on CD8+ T cells sorted from blood. The source is an adult with rheumatoid arthritis.

The sequenced DNA is TGTGCCAGCAGTCCGCCCCCGCTCTCCTACAATGAGCAGTTCTTC. Its protein product is CASSPPPLSYNEQFF. The chain links TRBV7-2 with TRBJ2-1, with no confidently assigned D gene. In the germline V gene, CDR1 corresponds to SGHTA and CDR2 to FQGNSA. Between the V and J ends, shortened by 6 bases and 0 bases respectively, the junction contains 12 bases. Spanning cysteine to phenylalanine, the CDR3 consists of 15 amino acids. This entry keeps only the CDR3 DNA: 45 bases, framed from base 1.